This T cell receptor beta chain was captured by sequencing in a study of lymphopenia after photon versus proton radiotherapy. Findings and caveats of the study: Photon-treated patients lost naive T cells and TCR diversity; proton-treated stayed stable. In patients who died, overall survival fell as post-nadir TCR diversity dropped more. After the lymphocyte nadir, photon-treated repertoires showed oligoclonal expansion, especially of CD8+ Temra cells. Survival link was tested only in deceased patients; proton benefit remains a possibility.

Profiling relied on immunoSEQ multiplex PCR, and the TCRdb table lists in-frame clones only, not all of them. This table holds roughly 25,000 clones, roughly 89% found once. In germline, CDR1 is SGDLS, CDR2 YYNGEE. The CDR3 spans 12 residues. V dropped 4 bases and J dropped 2 bases, with 6 bases sitting between them. The sample holds one count of this clone. The antigen is not known. V gene TRBV9 combines with J gene TRBJ1-1; D uncertain. This sequence originates from a middle-aged man with gastric cancer. The specimen comprised peripheral blood, sampled from a patient treated with photon-based radiotherapy. The DNA of the CDR3 is TGTGCCAGCAGCCCGAGCAACACTGAAGCTTTCTTT. This gives the protein CASSPSNTEAFF.